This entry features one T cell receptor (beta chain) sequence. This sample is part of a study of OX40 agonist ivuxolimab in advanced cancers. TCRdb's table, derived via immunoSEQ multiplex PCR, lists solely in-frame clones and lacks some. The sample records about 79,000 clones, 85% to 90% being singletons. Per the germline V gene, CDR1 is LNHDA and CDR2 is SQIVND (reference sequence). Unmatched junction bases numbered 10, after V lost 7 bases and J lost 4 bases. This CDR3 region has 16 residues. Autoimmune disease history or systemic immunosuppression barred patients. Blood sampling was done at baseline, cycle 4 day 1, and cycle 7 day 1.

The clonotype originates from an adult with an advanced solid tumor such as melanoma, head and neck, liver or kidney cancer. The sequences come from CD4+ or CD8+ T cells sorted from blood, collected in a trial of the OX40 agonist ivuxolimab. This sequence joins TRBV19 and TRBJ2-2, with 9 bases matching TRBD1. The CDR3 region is CASNPWGQGITGELFF. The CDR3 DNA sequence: TGTGCCAGTAACCCATGGGGACAGGGAATCACCGGGGAGCTGTTTTTT.